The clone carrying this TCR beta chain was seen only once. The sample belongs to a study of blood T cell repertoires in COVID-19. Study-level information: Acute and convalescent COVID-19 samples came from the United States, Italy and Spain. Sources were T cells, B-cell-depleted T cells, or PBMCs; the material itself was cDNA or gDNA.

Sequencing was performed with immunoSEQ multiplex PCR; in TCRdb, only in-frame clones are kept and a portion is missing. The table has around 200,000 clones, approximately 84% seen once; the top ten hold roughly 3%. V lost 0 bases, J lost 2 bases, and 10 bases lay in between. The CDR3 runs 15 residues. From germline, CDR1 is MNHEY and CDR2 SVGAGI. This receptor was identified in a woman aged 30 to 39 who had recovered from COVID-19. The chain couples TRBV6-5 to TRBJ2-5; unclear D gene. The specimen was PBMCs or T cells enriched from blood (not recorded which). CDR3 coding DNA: TGTGCCAGCAGTTACTCGATTGCCGGGCAAGAGACCCAGTACTTC. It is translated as CASSYSIAGQETQYF.